This TCR beta chain was obtained from a study of early T cells in non-severe SARS-CoV-2 infection. Germline CDR1 is MNHEY and CDR2 is SVGEGT. Unmatched junction bases numbered 15, after V lost 5 bases and J lost 3 bases. The CDR3 runs to 17 residues. TCRdb re-derived calls from the 5' RACE reads in MiXCR, one entry per CDR3 protein. The repertoire holds about 130,000 distinct CDR3 sequences, with around 14% as singletons. The gene calls are TRBV6-2 or TRBV6-3 and TRBJ1-2, with 7 bases aligning to TRBD1. The source of this sequence is an adult who was a healthcare worker with PCR-confirmed SARS-CoV-2 infection or an uninfected control (not recorded which). The source material was whole blood. The CDR3 DNA follows: TGTGCCAGCAGTCCTAACTTATCGACCGGGACAGACTATGGCTACACCTTC. It translates to CASSPNLSTGTDYGYTF.